These 9 T cell receptor beta chains originate from one sample sequenced in a study of graft-versus-host responses after intestinal transplantation. Their antigens are not known. The data were produced by immunoSEQ multiplex PCR, yet TCRdb's version contains in-frame clones alone and is incomplete. The sample contains around 97,000 clones, more than 85% of which appear only once. The source was unstimulated CD8+ T cells sorted from spleen or lymph node cells, collected before intestinal transplant. The receptors were sampled from a human donor who received an intestinal transplant.

The rearrangement joins TRBV7-9 to TRBJ2-2; maybe TRBD1 (6 bases). Germline-derived CDR1 and CDR2 are SEHNR and FQNEAQ (reference sequence). The ends were cut back, 1 base at V and 3 bases at J, with 12 bases in the middle. The CDR3 is made up of 16 amino acids. The CDR3 here is CASSLGGPWDTGELFF. Written as DNA, the CDR3 is TGTGCCAGCAGCTTAGGGGGGCCTTGGGACACCGGGGAGCTGTTTTTT.

The sample holds one count of this clone. CDR3 sequence: CASSFRRGFYNEQFF. The CDR3 DNA reads as TGTGCCAGCAGCTTTCGGCGGGGATTTTACAATGAGCAGTTCTTC. The chain joins TRBV7-9 to TRBJ2-1; D might be TRBD2 (6 bases). The V gene's germline CDR1 is SEHNR and CDR2 FQNEAQ (reference sequence). The CDR3 has 15 amino acids. Trimming pared 3 bases from V and 4 bases from J, leaving 13 bases between.

The rearrangement uses TRBV18 and TRBJ2-7; the D gene is possibly TRBD2 (5 bases). V was trimmed by 0 bases and J by 0 bases, leaving 12 bases between them. The CDR3 consists of 16 residues. Germline CDR1 is KGHSH and CDR2 is LQKENI. The CDR3 sequence: CASSPPAGSYSYEQYF. Written as DNA, the CDR3 is TGTGCCAGCTCACCACCGGCGGGTTCCTACTCCTACGAGCAGTACTTC.

This clone has more than one count but fewer than ten. The chain links TRBV5-5 to TRBJ2-2, with a weak D call TRBD2 (5 bases). Germline V lookup: CDR1 SGHKS, CDR2 YYEKEE (reference sequence). V was pared by 0 bases and J by 0 bases, with 9 bases between. This CDR3 spans 16 amino acids. The CDR3 spells CASSLGPGTNTGELFF. Here the CDR3 DNA reads TGTGCCAGCAGCTTGGGTCCCGGGACGAACACCGGGGAGCTGTTTTTT.

V usage is TRBV19 and J usage is TRBJ1-1, with no clear D. V was clipped by 2 bases and J by 1 base, with 8 bases between them. CDR3 size: 14 residues. Per the germline V gene, CDR1 is LNHDA and CDR2 is SQIVND (reference sequence). The CDR3 region is CASSILGENTEAFF. The CDR3 DNA follows: TGTGCCAGTAGTATACTCGGGGAGAACACTGAAGCTTTCTTT.

The V and J genes are TRBV7-9 and TRBJ2-1; D uncertain. Between the trimmed V and J ends, which lost 1 base and 6 bases, there was a span of 7 bases. CDR3 length equals 13 residues. The germline gives CDR1 SEHNR, CDR2 FQNEAQ (reference sequence). Here the CDR3 reads CASSLGSVNEQFF. The CDR3 region has the DNA TGTGCCAGCAGCTTAGGGTCCGTCAATGAGCAGTTCTTC.

This rearrangement joins TRBV5-6 to TRBJ1-2; maybe TRBD1 (5 bases). Trimming removed 4 bases from V and 6 bases from J, with 13 bases in between. CDR1 SGHDT and CDR2 YYEEEE come from the germline V gene. The CDR3 has 13 amino acids. Here the CDR3 reads CASSPHRQNGYTF. The CDR3 nucleotides read TGTGCCAGCAGCCCACATCGACAGAATGGCTACACCTTC.

The chain links TRBV7-6 to TRBJ2-1; 9 nucleotides match TRBD1. The junction had 5 bases not matched to a gene; V was cut back by 6 bases and J by 2 bases. Germline loops: CDR1 SGHVS, CDR2 FNYEAQ. The CDR3 length is 15 residues. The CDR3 region has the DNA TGTGCCAGCAGACCGGGACAGGGCCCCTACAATGAGCAGTTCTTC. This sequence encodes CASRPGQGPYNEQFF.

Here the CDR3 DNA reads TGTGCCAGCAACCCGACAGGGGGCGAGGATGAGCAGTTCTTC. It is translated as CASNPTGGEDEQFF. V gene TRBV5-4 combines with J gene TRBJ2-1; 10 bases are a match to TRBD1. V was pared by 6 bases and J by 8 bases, with 8 bases of the junction left unmatched. The CDR3 runs to 14 residues. The germline gives CDR1 SGHNT, CDR2 YYREEE (reference sequence).